The 9 T cell receptor beta chains below come from one sample, sequenced in a study of T-cell memory formation after mild COVID-19. TCRdb redid the calling of the 5' RACE reads with MiXCR, one entry per CDR3 protein. The data show approximately 450,000 distinct CDR3 sequences, with 15% to 20% seen just once and 9% to 15% held by the top ten. Specimen: PBMCs or a T cell subset sorted from them (not recorded which). The receptors were sampled from an adult woman who had mild COVID-19 (a few samples of this study predate the infection). Cell type and time point are not known.

The genes are TRBV3-1 and TRBJ2-5; no definite D call. The CDR3 is 13 amino acids. CDR1 and CDR2 from the germline V gene are LGHDT and YNNKEL (reference sequence). V was clipped by 1 base and J by 4 bases, with 7 bases between them. The DNA of the CDR3 is TGTGCCAGCAGCCAAGGCCATGTAGAGACCCAGTACTTC. Encoded protein: CASSQGHVETQYF.

The rearrangement uses TRBV7-8 and TRBJ2-1; 7 positions match TRBD2. The CDR3 totals 15 residues. Germline values: CDR1 SGHVS, CDR2 FQNEAQ. Trimming removed 5 bases from V and 0 bases from J; junction bases left unmatched: 4. The CDR3 DNA sequence: TGTGCCAGCAGCACGCGGGAGAGCTCCTACAATGAGCAGTTCTTC. Translating it yields CASSTRESSYNEQFF.

The CDR3 spells CATRPGLARHTQYF. The CDR3 nucleotides are TGTGCCACCCGACCGGGACTAGCCAGACATACGCAGTATTTT. This sequence joins TRBV15 and TRBJ2-3, with TRBD2 identical over 9 bases. The V gene end was trimmed by 8 bases and the J gene end by 7 bases; junction bases not matched to a gene: 10. The CDR3 has 14 amino acids. Germline lookup yields CDR1 LNHNV and CDR2 YYDKDF (reference sequence). Full variable domain (rest looked up from reference TRBV15 and TRBJ2-3): DAMVIQNPRYQVTQFGKPVTLSCSQTLNHNVMYWYQQKSSQAPKLLFHYYDKDFNNEADTPDNFQSRRPNTSFCFLDIRSPGLGDTAMYLCATRPGLARHTQYFGPGTRLTVL.

This clonotype came up a few times. CDR3 sequence reads: CASSSLGPSDNEQFF. The CDR3 coding sequence is TGTGCCAGCAGCTCCCTAGGCCCGTCTGACAATGAGCAGTTCTTC. The chain couples TRBV7-6 to TRBJ2-1; D remains ambiguous. CDR1 and CDR2 (germline): SGHVS, FNYEAQ. V lost 4 bases and J lost 5, with 15 bases in between. The CDR3 loop spans 15 amino acids. Supplemented by reference TRBV7-6 and TRBJ2-1, the full variable domain reads GAGVSQSPRYKVTKRGQDVALRCDPISGHVSLYWYRQALGQGPEFLTYFNYEAQQDKSGLPNDRFSAERPEGSISTLTIQRTEQRDSAMYRCASSSLGPSDNEQFFGPGTRLTVL.

This clonotype was recorded a few times. This rearrangement joins TRBV18 to TRBJ2-7; possible D gene TRBD1, 6 bases. With 4 bases removed from V and 3 bases from J, the gap between germline ends came to 10 bases. The CDR3 is 13 residues long. Germline V lookup: CDR1 KGHSH, CDR2 LQKENI. In DNA, the CDR3 is TGTGCCAGCTCACTTAGGGGGAACTACGAGCAGTACTTC. Protein: CASSLRGNYEQYF. Using reference TRBV18 and TRBJ2-7 for the parts outside the CDR3, the full variable domain is NAGVMQNPRHLVRRRGQEARLRCSPMKGHSHVYWYRQLPEEGLKFMVYLQKENIIDESGMPKERFSAEFPKEGPSILRIQQVVRGDSAAYFCASSLRGNYEQYFGPGTRLTVT.

CDR3: CASSPEQVLTTEAFF. CDR3 bases: TGCGCCAGCAGCCCTGAACAGGTTCTAACCACTGAAGCTTTCTTT. The chain links TRBV5-1 to TRBJ1-1; D might be TRBD1 (5 bases). V lost 4 bases and J lost 4, with 17 bases in between. Germline V gene data show CDR1 as SGHRS and CDR2 as YFSETQ. The CDR3 has 15 amino acids.

This chain joins TRBV18 and TRBJ1-5; D possibly corresponds to TRBD1 (5 bases). The CDR3 contains 16 residues. V was clipped by 4 bases and J by 3 bases, with 16 bases between them. Germline lookup yields CDR1 KGHSH and CDR2 LQKENI. CDR3 sequence: CASSQRQLSNNQPQHF. The DNA for the CDR3 is TGTGCCAGCTCACAGAGACAGCTTAGTAACAATCAGCCCCAGCATTTT.

The V and J genes are TRBV20-1 and TRBJ2-3; no reliable D call. CDR1 and CDR2 (germline): DFQATT, SNEGSKA (reference sequence). V gave up 1 base and J gave up 2 bases, with 10 bases separating them. CDR3 length: 14 residues. CDR3: CSARGRIPTDTQYF. The CDR3 DNA follows: TGCAGTGCTAGAGGCCGAATCCCCACAGATACGCAGTATTTT.

V and J are TRBV30 and TRBJ2-1; tentatively, D is TRBD2 (5 bases). Germline lookup yields CDR1 GTSNPN and CDR2 SVGIG (reference sequence). The CDR3 totals 16 residues. V shed 1 base and J shed 3 bases, with 16 bases lying between them. This CDR3 reads CAWSGAHGNGYNEQFF. As DNA, the CDR3 is TGTGCCTGGAGTGGCGCTCACGGGAATGGCTACAATGAGCAGTTCTTC.